This TCR beta chain was captured in a study of cytomegalovirus exposure and HLA in healthy donors. Study-level points and caveats: The authors confirmed in vitro that a few CMV-associated chains were specific for CMV antigens. Prior analysis indicated that the majority of TCR beta V segments exhibited productivity approximately 90% or approximately 30% of the time.

This clone was seen a single time. Its target is not known. This CDR3 comprises 15 residues. Germline-derived CDR1 and CDR2 are MDHEN and SYDVKM. Unmatched junction bases numbered 6, after V lost 5 bases and J lost 5 bases. It was with 60 Vbeta and 13 Jbeta primers that the PCR ran. Libraries were prepared by immunoSEQ multiplex PCR; TCRdb keeps only in-frame clonotypes and omits some of them. The data contain under 300,000 clones, approximately 80% of them singletons. The sample consisted of PBMCs. The sequence came from a woman aged 55-69 years in good health and CMV-seropositive. V and J are TRBV28 and TRBJ2-1; 10 positions match TRBD2. The DNA of the CDR3 is TGTGCCAGCAGTGTTCTAGCGGGGGAGAACAATGAGCAGTTCTTC. Its translation: CASSVLAGENNEQFF.